Below, 23 T cell receptor beta chains from the same sample are listed, as sequenced in a study of technical replicates of blood from several donors. Sequencing used immunoSEQ multiplex PCR; TCRdb keeps in-frame clones, though not all of them. The table has around 80,000 clones, roughly 93% seen once; the top ten hold 0.2% to 0.25%. Sequences were obtained from T cells isolated from PBMCs. The receptors stem from a human donor in good health.

The rearrangement uses TRBV4-1 and TRBJ1-5; no definite D call. CDR1 and CDR2 (germline): MGHRA, YSYEKL. V lost 1 base and J 0 bases, leaving 10 bases between the germline ends. The CDR3 has 16 amino acids. The CDR3: CASSQVLVYSNQPQHF. The CDR3 nucleotides are TGCGCCAGCAGCCAAGTTCTAGTTTATAGCAATCAGCCCCAGCATTTT.

The V gene is TRBV11-2, the J gene TRBJ2-2, with 10 nucleotides matching TRBD1. The J segment lost 9 bases and the V segment lost 4 bases, leaving 8 bases of the junction unmatched. Germline lookup yields CDR1 SGHAT and CDR2 FQNNGV. CDR3 length: 15 residues. CDR3 protein: CASSSSDRGDWELFF. As DNA, the CDR3 is TGTGCCAGCAGCTCGTCGGACAGGGGGGATTGGGAGCTGTTTTTT.

This clone was detected only once. The genes are TRBV19 and TRBJ2-3; TRBD2 aligns across 12 bases. Trimming cost V 7 bases and J 2 bases; bases outside gene matches: 13. This CDR3 has 18 residues. Per germline, CDR1 LNHDA and CDR2 SQIVND (reference sequence). DNA of the CDR3: TGTGCCAGTACCCCACTCCTCGGACTAGCGGGATTCACAGATACGCAGTATTTT. Translation: CASTPLLGLAGFTDTQYF.

The CDR3 spells CASSVARQGGSPLHF. DNA of the CDR3: TGTGCCAGCAGCGTAGCAAGACAGGGCGGATCACCCCTCCACTTT. The V and J genes are TRBV9 and TRBJ1-6, with TRBD1 matching over 7 bases. Trimming cost V 0 bases and J 10 bases; bases outside gene matches: 7. Looked up from germline, CDR1 is SGDLS and CDR2 is YYNGEE. The CDR3 loop spans 15 amino acids.

This chain links TRBV9 with TRBJ1-1; D gene uncertain. CDR1 and CDR2 (germline): SGDLS, YYNGEE. V lost 4 bases to trimming and J lost 2 bases, with 9 bases between them. The CDR3 length is 13 residues. The CDR3 loop is CASSPRLNTEAFF. The CDR3 region has the DNA TGTGCCAGCAGCCCACGACTAAACACTGAAGCTTTCTTT.

The chain recombines TRBV7-9 with TRBJ2-7, with TRBD1 matching over 7 bases. The CDR3 runs 16 residues. Germline V gives CDR1 SEHNR, CDR2 FQNEAQ (reference sequence). V was clipped by 4 bases and J by 5 bases; unmatched bases: 14. The CDR3 sequence: CASSSHETGQEDEQYF. CDR3 in DNA: TGTGCCAGCAGCTCCCACGAAACTGGACAGGAAGACGAGCAGTACTTC. The full variable domain, in which reference TRBV7-9 and TRBJ2-7 provide the parts outside the CDR3, is DTGVSQNPRHKITKRGQNVTFRCDPISEHNRLYWYRQTLGQGPEFLTYFQNEAQLEKSRLLSDRFSAERPKGSFSTLEIQRTEQGDSAMYLCASSSHETGQEDEQYFGPGTRLTVT.

The CDR3 sequence is CASSGIRGQPTHTEAFF. DNA for the CDR3: TGCGCCAGCAGTGGCATAAGGGGGCAGCCCACCCACACTGAAGCTTTCTTT. The chain links TRBV10-1 to TRBJ1-1; 7 bases agree with TRBD1. CDR3 size: 17 residues. CDR1 is WNHNN and CDR2 is SYGVQD in the germline V gene (reference sequence). Unmatched junction bases numbered 14, after V lost 4 bases and J lost 3 bases.

Only one count was recorded for this clone. CDR3 nucleotide sequence: TGTGCCAGCAGCGTAAATGCCGGAGACTACAATGAGCAGTTCTTC. Translation: CASSVNAGDYNEQFF. The chain uses TRBV9 and TRBJ2-1; D not resolved. Trimming shortened V by 1 base and J by 3 bases, and 11 bases separated the two germline ends. Germline CDR1 is SGDLS and CDR2 is YYNGEE. This CDR3 spans 15 amino acids. Supplemented by reference TRBV9 and TRBJ2-1, the full variable domain reads DSGVTQTPKHLITATGQRVTLRCSPRSGDLSVYWYQQSLDQGLQFLIQYYNGEERAKGNILERFSAQQFPDLHSELNLSSLELGDSALYFCASSVNAGDYNEQFFGPGTRLTVL.

This clone has a single count. The chain employs TRBV5-4 and TRBJ2-1; D is ambiguous. The CDR3 runs to 12 residues. Looked up from germline, CDR1 is SGHNT and CDR2 is YYREEE (reference sequence). Trimming left V 4 bases short and J 3 bases short, with 5 bases between. CDR3 residues: CASSHNYNEQFF. CDR3 in DNA: TGTGCCAGCAGCCACAACTACAATGAGCAGTTCTTC.

The V and J genes are TRBV6-1 and TRBJ1-2; a possible D gene is TRBD1 (6 bases). CDR1 MNHNS and CDR2 SASEGT come from the germline V gene. This CDR3 region has 15 residues. V lost 6 bases to trimming and J lost 7 bases, with 21 bases between them. The CDR3 sequence: CASRDRDTLFGGYTF. The CDR3 DNA sequence: TGTGCCAGCAGGGACCGGGACACGCTCTTTGGTGGCTACACCTTC.

The rearrangement links TRBV23-1 to TRBJ2-6; a possible D gene is TRBD1 (5 bases). TRBV23-1 is recorded as an ORF, its role being uncertain. The V gene lost 2 bases and the J gene lost 0 bases, with 20 bases spanning the gap. This CDR3 comprises 20 residues. In DNA, the CDR3 is TGCGCCAGCAGTCAAGGACCTGACAGACGGCCCACCTCTGGGGCCAACGTCCTGACTTTC. It specifies CASSQGPDRRPTSGANVLTF.

This sequence joins TRBV10-1 and TRBJ1-3, with D tentatively TRBD1 (6 bases). The V gene's germline CDR1 is WNHNN and CDR2 SYGVQD (reference sequence). The CDR3 totals 14 residues. The V and J ends lost 9 bases and 0 bases respectively, with 12 bases between them. The CDR3 sequence: CASRTARSGNTIYF. CDR3 coding DNA: TGCGCCAGTAGGACAGCACGCTCTGGAAACACCATATATTTT.

The gene calls are TRBV28 and TRBJ2-1; 11 nucleotides match TRBD1. The CDR3 is 16 residues long. Trimming removed 3 bases from V and 10 bases from J; junction bases left unmatched: 11. The germline CDR1 and CDR2 sequences are MDHEN and SYDVKM. CDR3 bases: TGTGCCAGCAGTTTCGTTCCGGGACAGGGGGGACAGGAGCAGTTCTTC. This translates into CASSFVPGQGGQEQFF.

This clone was seen a handful of times. This chain links TRBV29-1 with TRBJ1-1; the match to TRBD1 covers 9 bases. This CDR3 contains 13 residues. Trimming took 4 bases from V and 7 from J; bases not matched to a gene: 7. Germline V gene sequence: CDR1 SQVTM, CDR2 ANQGSEA. The CDR3 sequence: CSVGEQGAGEAFF. The CDR3 coding sequence is TGCAGCGTTGGGGAACAGGGGGCCGGTGAAGCTTTCTTT.

The V gene is TRBV6-6, the J gene TRBJ1-1, with D maybe TRBD1 (5 bases). The CDR3 is 15 residues long. Germline V CDR1 and CDR2: MNHNY, SVGAGI (reference sequence). In nucleotides, the CDR3 is TGTATTACAAGCCTCGATAGGGGCAGAGGCACTGAAGCTTTCTTT. Residues: CITSLDRGRGTEAFF.

The chain employs TRBV5-4 and TRBJ2-5, with D possibly being TRBD2 (6 bases). The CDR3 is 16 amino acids. V was pared by 1 base and J by 2 bases, with 15 bases between. CDR1 is SGHNT and CDR2 is YYREEE in the germline V gene (reference sequence). The CDR3 reads CASSLLFWGGQETQYF. DNA of the CDR3: TGTGCCAGCAGCTTGCTCTTTTGGGGAGGTCAAGAGACCCAGTACTTC.

This chain uses TRBV7-2 with TRBJ2-1; D unresolved. CDR1 and CDR2 from the germline V gene are SGHTA and FQGNSA. V was clipped by 4 bases and J by 6 bases, with 7 bases between them. This CDR3 region has 12 residues. This CDR3 reads CASSSRFNEQFF. The CDR3 DNA reads as TGTGCCAGCAGCTCGAGATTCAATGAGCAGTTCTTC.

The J gene is TRBJ1-3, the V gene TRBV4-1, with 8 bases identical to TRBD1. V shed 1 base and J 1 base; nucleotides not matched to a gene: 9. The V gene's germline CDR1 is MGHRA and CDR2 YSYEKL. CDR3 length: 18 residues. The CDR3 coding sequence is TGCGCCAGCAGCCAAGTATCCAGGGGGCGGCCGTCTGGAAACACCATATATTTT. Amino acids: CASSQVSRGRPSGNTIYF.

This sequence joins TRBV15 and TRBJ1-1; 8 bases are shared with TRBD1. Germline V gene data show CDR1 as LNHNV and CDR2 as YYDKDF (reference sequence). Trimming at V came to 5 bases and at J to 5 bases, leaving 10 bases not matched to a gene. The CDR3 loop spans 15 amino acids. CDR3 sequence: CATSDRQGWETEAFF. DNA of the CDR3: TGTGCCACCAGCGACCGACAGGGGTGGGAGACTGAAGCTTTCTTT.

The CDR3 loop reads CASSEGDRGRALGYTF. The CDR3 DNA reads as TGTGCCAGCAGTGAAGGAGACAGGGGGCGAGCTCTTGGCTACACCTTC. This chain connects TRBV6-1 to TRBJ1-2, with 10 positions matching TRBD1. The trim removed 1 base at V and 7 bases at J, leaving 9 bases unmatched. CDR1 is MNHNS, CDR2 SASEGT, per germline. CDR3 length equals 16 residues.

This rearrangement joins TRBV9 to TRBJ2-1; 9 nucleotides line up with TRBD1. CDR1 is SGDLS, CDR2 YYNGEE, per germline. This CDR3 region has 15 residues. J lost 4 bases, V lost 3 bases, and 5 bases had no gene match. The CDR3 sequence is CASSGQTGGYNEQFF. The CDR3 bases are TGTGCCAGCAGCGGACAGACAGGGGGTTACAATGAGCAGTTCTTC.

The chain links TRBV7-9 to TRBJ2-2, with 11 bases identical to TRBD1. The CDR3 consists of 16 residues. Germline CDR1 is SEHNR and CDR2 is FQNEAQ (reference sequence). Trimming took 5 bases from V and 6 from J; bases not matched to a gene: 8. This CDR3 reads CASSPPGQGASGELFF. CDR3 DNA sequence: TGTGCCAGCAGCCCGCCAGGACAGGGGGCTTCCGGGGAGCTGTTTTTT.

This rearrangement joins TRBV30 to TRBJ1-5, with D hard to call. CDR1 and CDR2 from the germline V gene are GTSNPN and SVGIG (reference sequence). Trimming took 2 bases from V and 4 from J, leaving 9 bases between them. The CDR3 is made up of 13 amino acids. The CDR3: CAWSTTGNQPQHF. As DNA, the CDR3 is TGTGCCTGGAGTACGACGGGGAATCAGCCCCAGCATTTT.